This TCR beta chain stems from a study of T cell responses to AZD1222 COVID-19 vaccine. Findings and caveats of the study: Repertoire sampling occurred only after the peak T cell response. Recipients of AZD1222 seropositive at baseline numbered only 6 or 7.

Profiling relied on immunoSEQ multiplex PCR, and the TCRdb table lists in-frame clones only, not all of them. The table lists roughly 100,000 clones, 85% to 90% of them singletons. Details on this clone: Its antigen is undetermined.

Germline CDR1 is SEHNR and CDR2 is FQNEAQ (reference sequence). The CDR3 loop spans 16 amino acids. V gave up 1 base and J gave up 4 bases, with 16 bases separating them. The sample consisted of peripheral blood, taken 28 days after the second AZD1222 dose. This clonotype was sampled from an adult who received the AZD1222 COVID-19 vaccine. The V gene is TRBV7-9, the J gene TRBJ1-1; the D is unclear. The CDR3 protein is CASSLVEGQAITEAFF. The CDR3 region has the DNA TGTGCCAGCAGCTTAGTGGAAGGTCAAGCTATCACTGAAGCTTTCTTT.